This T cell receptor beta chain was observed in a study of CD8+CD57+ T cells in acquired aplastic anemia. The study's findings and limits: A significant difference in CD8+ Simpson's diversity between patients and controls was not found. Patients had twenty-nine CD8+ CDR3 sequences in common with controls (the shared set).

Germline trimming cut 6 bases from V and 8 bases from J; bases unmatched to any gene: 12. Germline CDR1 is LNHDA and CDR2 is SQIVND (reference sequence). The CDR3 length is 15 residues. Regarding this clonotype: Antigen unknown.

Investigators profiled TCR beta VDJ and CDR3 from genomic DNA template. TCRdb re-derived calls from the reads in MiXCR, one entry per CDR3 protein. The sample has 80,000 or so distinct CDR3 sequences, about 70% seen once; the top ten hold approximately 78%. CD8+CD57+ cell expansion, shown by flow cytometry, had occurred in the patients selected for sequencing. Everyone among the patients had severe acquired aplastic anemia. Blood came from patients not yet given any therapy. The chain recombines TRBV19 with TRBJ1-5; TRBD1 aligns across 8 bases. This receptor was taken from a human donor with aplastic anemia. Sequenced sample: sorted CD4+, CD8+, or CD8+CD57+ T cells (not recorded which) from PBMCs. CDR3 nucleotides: TGTGCCAGTAGCCCGGGACAGGTCGACGGTGAGCCCCAGCATTTT. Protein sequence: CASSPGQVDGEPQHF.